This T cell receptor (beta chain) is from a study of graft-versus-host responses after intestinal transplantation. Study information: Each recipient received a multivisceral, liver-intestinal, or isolated intestinal graft. The study gave all recipients anti-thymocyte globulin induction, then tacrolimus and steroids for 2 to 3 years. Study findings and constraints: Recipient-marrow GvH clones were detected, some having first appeared in ileum or blood. Allografts of patients with graft-donor T cell macrochimerism showed high graft-versus-host to host-versus-graft clone ratios.

Details on this clone: Its specificity is not known.

Sequencing was performed with immunoSEQ multiplex PCR; in TCRdb, only in-frame clones are kept and a portion is missing. The table lists 11,000 to 15,000 clones, approximately 96% of them singletons. The origin of this receptor is a human patient who received an intestinal transplant, so some T cells may come from the graft donor. Here the sequenced sample was PBMCs, taken 9 days after transplant.

In DNA form, the CDR3 reads TGTGCCTGGAGTGTAGCAGGGCCCACTGAAGCTTTCTTT. This codes for CAWSVAGPTEAFF. The chain is built from TRBV30 and TRBJ1-1, with D tentatively TRBD1 (5 bases). Trimming cost V 0 bases and J 4 bases, with 9 bases left between them. The germline V gene encodes CDR1 GTSNPN and CDR2 SVGIG (reference sequence). The CDR3 length is 13 residues.